The 27 T cell receptor beta chains below were found in one sample sequenced in a study of blood T cells in healthy people across ages. A sample-barcoded 5' primer and a J-beta primer mix were used in a second PCR of about 6 to 12 cycles. One entry per CDR3 protein results from TCRdb running MiXCR on the 5' RACE reads. The repertoire holds around 820,000 distinct CDR3 sequences, with 25% as singletons. These data also formed part of another study, on T cells of mothers and their children.

Sequenced material: blood. These receptor sequences come from a boy between 10 and 17 years old in good health.

CDR3 amino acids: CASSQLTGTGRRSYEQYF. Written as DNA, the CDR3 is TGTGCCAGCAGCCAGCTAACAGGCACCGGGAGAAGGTCCTACGAGCAGTACTTC. V is TRBV7-9 and J is TRBJ2-7, with D perhaps TRBD2 (6 bases). V lost 5 bases to trimming and J lost 1 base, with 24 bases between them. CDR1 and CDR2 (germline): SEHNR, FQNEAQ (reference sequence). The length of the CDR3 is 18 residues.

The V and J genes are TRBV7-9 and TRBJ2-6; 8 nucleotides align to TRBD1. Germline loops: CDR1 SEHNR, CDR2 FQNEAQ (reference sequence). V dropped 1 base and J dropped 0; count of bases not matched to a gene: 8. The CDR3 extends over 19 amino acids. CDR3: CASSLGWAGGNSGANVLTF. For the CDR3, the DNA is TGTGCCAGCAGCTTAGGGTGGGCAGGGGGCAACTCTGGGGCCAACGTCCTGACTTTC.

The genes are TRBV14 and TRBJ2-7; possibly TRBD1 for D (5 bases). Germline CDR1 SGHDN, CDR2 FVKESK. The V end lost 0 bases, the J end lost 0 bases, and 18 bases lay between the germline ends. CDR3 length equals 18 residues. CDR3 sequence (DNA): TGTGCCAGCAGCCAAGATTCGGTCCTCAGGGTTAACTCCTACGAGCAGTACTTC. Its translation: CASSQDSVLRVNSYEQYF.

This clonotype has only a few counts. The chain links TRBV20-1 to TRBJ2-7, with TRBD1 as a possible D gene (5 bases). Germline V gene data show CDR1 as DFQATT and CDR2 as SNEGSKA (reference sequence). The CDR3 consists of 13 residues. The germline V and J ends were trimmed by 5 bases and 3 bases, with 14 bases remaining between them. In DNA, the CDR3 is TGCAGTGCTCCTACGACAGATTTCTACGAGCAGTACTTC. Translation: CSAPTTDFYEQYF.

CDR3 nucleotide sequence: TGTGCCAGCAGCTTTGGCGGGGGGACACAAGAGACCCAGTACTTC. This codes for CASSFGGGTQETQYF. This chain joins TRBV11-2 and TRBJ2-7; 8 bases map to TRBD2. TRBJ2-5 matches the DNA end more closely, so the J call is doubtful. The germline gives CDR1 SGHAT, CDR2 FQNNGV. CDR3 length: 15 amino acids.

This clonotype turned up a few times. The chain uses TRBV20-1 and TRBJ1-2; 11 nucleotides line up with TRBD1. The CDR3 has 17 residues. Germline CDR1 and CDR2: DFQATT and SNEGSKA (reference sequence). V was clipped by 3 bases and J by 1 base; unmatched bases: 10. CDR3: CSARDSGQGVVNYGYTF. The CDR3 nucleotides read TGCAGTGCTAGGGACTCGGGACAGGGGGTCGTTAACTATGGCTACACCTTC.

This clonotype was seen only a few times. The chain uses TRBV6-5 and TRBJ1-2; D remains ambiguous. Germline lookup yields CDR1 MNHEY and CDR2 SVGAGI. V lost 6 bases, J lost 6 bases, and 14 bases lay in between. This CDR3 region has 13 residues. CDR3 protein: CASRGSPLDGYTF. The CDR3, as DNA: TGTGCCAGCAGAGGCTCCCCCCTAGATGGCTACACCTTC.

V and J are TRBV28 and TRBJ2-5; D gene ambiguous. The J call may be incorrect, as the DNA end agrees better with TRBJ2-7. There are 15 residues in the CDR3. Germline V gene data show CDR1 as MDHEN and CDR2 as SYDVKM. The CDR3 nucleotides are TGTGCCAGCAGTTTTCCCGGGTTGGGCCCCTACGAGCAGTACTTC. Its protein is CASSFPGLGPYEQYF.

The table lists this clonotype with a few counts. The chain carries TRBV28 and TRBJ2-5; D gene ambiguous. This CDR3 has 16 amino acids. Trimming removed 4 bases at V and 2 bases at J, with 17 bases between. Germline values: CDR1 MDHEN, CDR2 SYDVKM. This chain's CDR3 is CASSSQTAAGQETQYF. CDR3 DNA sequence: TGTGCCAGCAGTTCACAGACGGCGGCAGGACAAGAGACCCAGTACTTC.

The chain recombines TRBV7-2 with TRBJ2-5; a possible D gene is TRBD1 (5 bases). The J call may be in error: the DNA end matches TRBJ2-7 better. There are 15 residues in the CDR3. Germline V gives CDR1 SGHTA, CDR2 FQGNSA. The CDR3 sequence is CASSLGFRANYEQYF. CDR3 sequence (DNA): TGTGCCAGCAGCTTAGGTTTCAGGGCAAACTACGAGCAGTACTTC.

The sample holds a few counts of this clonotype. The genes are TRBV24-1 and TRBJ2-1, with D possibly being TRBD1 or TRBD2 (5 bases each). With 4 bases removed from V and 7 bases from J, the gap between germline ends came to 10 bases. Germline V gene sequence: CDR1 KGHDR, CDR2 SFDVKD. This CDR3 region has 13 residues. CDR3 nucleotide sequence: TGTGCCACCAGTGAAATAGGGGAGAATGAGCAGTTCTTC. Its translation: CATSEIGENEQFF.

The sample holds a few counts of this clonotype. In nucleotides, the CDR3 is TGTGCCAGCAGTGATGACAGCTCTAGCACAGATACGCAGTATTTT. This codes for CASSDDSSSTDTQYF. The chain recombines TRBV6-1 with TRBJ2-3; possibly TRBD1 for D (5 bases). This CDR3 contains 15 residues. Trimming shortened V by 3 bases and J by 0 bases, and 10 bases separated the two germline ends. Germline CDR1 reads MNHNS; CDR2 reads SASEGT.

The CDR3 DNA sequence: TGTGCCAGCGGGAGAGGGGGGGACTTGTCGGGCTACACCTTC. This encodes CASGRGGDLSGYTF. The chain is built from TRBV6-5 and TRBJ1-2; perhaps TRBD1 as D (6 bases). This CDR3 has 14 residues. Deletions cut 8 bases from V and 8 bases from J, with 21 bases between. Germline lookup yields CDR1 MNHEY and CDR2 SVGAGI.

The chain recombines TRBV30 with TRBJ1-1; D call uncertain. Deletions cut 0 bases from V and 1 base from J, with 6 bases between. CDR1 GTSNPN and CDR2 SVGIG come from the germline V gene (reference sequence). CDR3 length: 13 amino acids. The CDR3: CAWSVRENTEAFF. CDR3 nucleotides: TGTGCCTGGAGTGTGAGGGAGAACACTGAAGCTTTCTTT.

The chain recombines TRBV7-3 with TRBJ2-1, with a possible D match to TRBD1 (5 bases). This CDR3 comprises 15 residues. The germline gives CDR1 SGHTA, CDR2 FQGTGA. The V and J ends lost 4 bases and 4 bases respectively, with 14 bases between them. The CDR3: CASSYQGGLYNEQFF. The CDR3 bases are TGTGCCAGCAGCTACCAGGGCGGTCTATACAATGAGCAGTTCTTC.

The chain recombines TRBV29-1 with TRBJ2-1; 10 positions agree with TRBD1. Per germline, CDR1 SQVTM and CDR2 ANQGSEA. J was trimmed by 2 bases and V by 3 bases; bases with no gene match: 4. CDR3 length: 15 residues. In DNA, the CDR3 is TGCAGCGTTGATACCGGGACAGGGGCCTACAATGAGCAGTTCTTC. The encoded protein is CSVDTGTGAYNEQFF.

The chain is built from TRBV7-2 and TRBJ2-1, with D tentatively TRBD2 (5 bases). Germline CDR1 reads SGHTA; CDR2 reads FQGNSA. The CDR3 loop spans 13 amino acids. V dropped 1 base and J dropped 8 bases, with 9 bases sitting between them. The CDR3 is CASSLGSGYEQFF. Written as DNA, the CDR3 is TGTGCCAGCAGCTTAGGATCGGGGTATGAGCAGTTCTTC.

This clonotype showed up just a few times. The chain recombines TRBV7-3 with TRBJ2-3; TRBD2 matches at 9 bases. V trimming: 5 bases; J trimming: 5 bases; junction bases outside the gene matches: 8. CDR1 SGHTA and CDR2 FQGTGA come from the germline V gene. The CDR3 loop spans 15 amino acids. In DNA, the CDR3 is TGTGCCAGCAGCGAAGGGCGGGGGGGCCAAGATACGCAGTATTTT. Amino acid sequence: CASSEGRGGQDTQYF.

This clonotype was found many times. The CDR3 nucleotides are TGCGCCAGCAGCCCGCAGACAGGATCTGGCTACACCTTC. It encodes CASSPQTGSGYTF. The chain uses TRBV5-1 and TRBJ1-2; tentatively, D is TRBD1 (6 bases). CDR3 length: 13 residues. V dropped 4 bases and J dropped 7 bases, with 14 bases sitting between them. Germline loops: CDR1 SGHRS, CDR2 YFSETQ.

About this clonotype: Germline is not matched at one junction end, which may reflect a read error. This sequence joins TRBV12-3 or TRBV12-4 and TRBJ2-7; 7 nucleotides line up with TRBD1. The CDR3 spans 14 residues. The CDR3 coding sequence is TGTGCCAGCAGTTGGACAGGAGGAACCTACGAGCAGCACTTC. It is translated as CASSWTGGTYEQHF.

This clonotype was observed a handful of times. The chain uses TRBV28 and TRBJ2-1; D is unclear. V was cut by 4 bases and J by 1 base, with 14 bases left in between. CDR1 and CDR2 from the germline V gene are MDHEN and SYDVKM. The CDR3 has 16 amino acids. The DNA of the CDR3 is TGTGCCAGCAGTTCCCTGACGGGCATATCCTACAATGAGCAGTTCTTC. Translated: CASSSLTGISYNEQFF.

This clonotype was recorded a few times. The chain joins TRBV6-2 or TRBV6-3 to TRBJ1-2, with D possibly matching TRBD1 (5 bases). The CDR3 totals 14 residues. Germline V gene lookup returns CDR1 MNHEY and CDR2 SVGEGT. Trimming took 7 bases from V and 2 from J, leaving 14 bases between them. CDR3 in amino acids: CASTTDMGNYGYTF. For the CDR3, the DNA is TGTGCCAGCACCACGGACATGGGGAACTATGGCTACACCTTC.

The gene calls are TRBV2 and TRBJ2-4; the match to TRBD1 covers 10 bases. The V and J ends lost 8 bases and 5 bases, in that order; junction bases with no gene match: 9. Germline CDR1 and CDR2: SNHLY and FYNNEI. The CDR3 sequence is 15 residues long. CDR3 amino acids: CASVVGTGAENIQYF. The CDR3 DNA is TGTGCCAGCGTGGTAGGGACAGGGGCAGAAAACATTCAGTACTTC.

This clonotype was recorded a few times. This chain uses TRBV12-3 or TRBV12-4 with TRBJ2-1; the match to TRBD1 covers 8 bases. Germline trimming cut 6 bases from V and 5 bases from J; bases unmatched to any gene: 6. The CDR3 is made up of 14 amino acids. The CDR3 bases are TGTGCCAGCAGCCTGGACAGGGCCGACAATGAGCAGTTCTTC. Protein sequence: CASSLDRADNEQFF.

This clonotype was counted only a few times. This rearrangement joins TRBV7-3 to TRBJ1-3, with no clear D. V was trimmed by 2 bases and J by 0 bases, leaving 17 bases between them. Germline loops: CDR1 SGHTA, CDR2 FQGTGA. CDR3 length: 18 residues. CDR3 sequence reads: CASSLPWDHVSSGNTIYF. The DNA for the CDR3 is TGTGCCAGCAGCTTACCGTGGGATCACGTCTCCTCTGGAAACACCATATATTTT.

The V and J genes are TRBV7-2 and TRBJ2-3; D is uncertain. V lost 8 bases and J 4 bases, leaving 7 bases between the germline ends. The CDR3 is 11 residues long. CDR1 SGHTA and CDR2 FQGNSA come from the germline V gene. CDR3 loop: CASVQADTQYF. In DNA, the CDR3 is TGTGCCAGCGTGCAAGCAGATACGCAGTATTTT.

This clonotype was recorded a few times. The V gene is TRBV29-1, the J gene TRBJ2-5; perhaps TRBD1 as D (7 bases). The CDR3 loop spans 14 amino acids. Trimming removed 4 bases at V and 2 bases at J, with 14 bases between. Germline values: CDR1 SQVTM, CDR2 ANQGSEA. CDR3 nucleotide sequence: TGCAGCGTTGGTTGGAGGGGGCGACAAGAGACCCAGTACTTC. Residues: CSVGWRGRQETQYF.